This T cell receptor (beta chain) emerged from a study of cytomegalovirus exposure and HLA in healthy donors. PCR amplification relied on 60 Vbeta primers (plus 13 Jbeta primers). Per the study methods: The count from a later analysis was roughly 80 million unique TCR beta chains, 9 million to 12 million of them shared. Repertoires were generated with immunoSEQ multiplex PCR, while TCRdb's copy carries only in-frame clones and drops some. From that table come the V and J calls and clone size; the DNA was used to work out D and trimming. In total, the table holds 45,000 to 65,000 clones. About this clone itself: What it binds is not known.

Study-wide findings and caveats: Cytomegalovirus association was assigned to around 150 TCR beta chains. Presence/absence analyses supposed approximately even sequencing depth among donors.

The CDR3 is made up of 14 amino acids. Sequencing was carried out using PBMCs. The chain couples TRBV21-1 to TRBJ1-1; the table's TRBD1 call for D was not verified on the DNA. TRBV21-1 is designated a pseudogene. The sequence derives from a young man in good health and CMV-seropositive. The CDR3: CASSPGQSYTEAFF. In DNA form, the CDR3 reads TGTGCCAGCAGCCCAGGGCAATCTTACACTGAAGCTTTCTTT.